A selection of T cell receptor beta chains follows, all from one sample in a study of regulatory T cells in long-lasting Graves disease. TCRdb independently ran MiXCR on the multiplex PCR reads; one entry per CDR3 protein. In the table there are 200,000 to 250,000 distinct CDR3 sequences, around 19% of which are singletons. These data are also associated with another study on T cells in Graves' hyperthyroidism and ophthalmopathy.

The sample consisted of peripheral blood mononuclear cells (PBMCs), taken at new diagnosis, from a patient treated with antithyroid drugs. These receptors originate from a woman aged 25 to 39 with Graves disease. CDR3s include the opening cysteine and the closing phenylalanine or tryptophan. Each record gives: V gene, D gene, clone size, J gene, CDR3 DNA, CDR3 protein. D genes are given only for firm matches. Clone size, where shown, is once, few, many, or a class for clones that have expanded.

V: TRBV28
D: NA
size: NA
J: TRBJ1-6
DNA: TGTGCCAGCAGTTGGCTCGGTGGCCATATGGGTTCACCCCTCCACTTT
CDR3: CASSWLGGHMGSPLHF

V: TRBV30
D: TRBD2
size: many
J: TRBJ2-2
DNA: TGTGCCTGGAACGCGGGAGAAACCGGGGAGCTGTTTTTT
CDR3: CAWNAGETGELFF

V: TRBV6-1
D: NA
size: few
J: TRBJ1-1
DNA: TGTGCCAGCAGCATTCGGGCCATGAACACTGAAGCTTTCTTT
CDR3: CASSIRAMNTEAFF

V: TRBV5-8
D: NA
size: many
J: TRBJ1-1
DNA: TGTGCCAGCACCCTGTTTTGGTCAGCTTTCTTT
CDR3: CASTLFWSAFF

V: TRBV28
D: TRBD1
size: many
J: TRBJ1-1
DNA: TGTGCCAGCAGCACAGGGGCCCTGACAGGAAAGACTGAAGCTTTCTTT
CDR3: CASSTGALTGKTEAFF

V: TRBV30
D: NA
size: many
J: TRBJ1-2
DNA: TGTGCCTGGAGTGTACTCTCAATAGCGAGAACGGTTGGCTACACCTTC
CDR3: CAWSVLSIARTVGYTF

V: TRBV2
D: NA
size: many
J: TRBJ2-3
DNA: TGTGCCAGCAGTGAAGAGGGTAGGCGCACAGATACGCAGTATTTT
CDR3: CASSEEGRRTDTQYF

V: TRBV18
D: NA
size: NA
J: TRBJ1-5
DNA: TGTGCCAGCTCACCGCGGGGAGGGGCGAGCAATCAGCCCCAGCATTTT
CDR3: CASSPRGGASNQPQHF

V: TRBV20-1
D: NA
size: many
J: TRBJ2-4
DNA: TGCAGTGCTCCCCCCTTCCGAGGCAAAAACATTCAGTACTTC
CDR3: CSAPPFRGKNIQYF

V: TRBV9
D: NA
size: NA
J: TRBJ1-4
DNA: TGTGCCAGCAGCGTTCTGGGAGATAATGAAAAACTGTTTTTT
CDR3: CASSVLGDNEKLFF

V: TRBV11-3
D: NA
size: few
J: TRBJ2-2
DNA: TGTGCCAGCAGCGTTCCGACAGGGCCTAGCGGTAACACCGGGGAGCTGTTTTTT
CDR3: CASSVPTGPSGNTGELFF

V: TRBV6-1
D: TRBD2
size: many
J: TRBJ2-7
DNA: TGTGCCAGCAGGCGGACTAGCTACGAGCAGTACTTC
CDR3: CASRRTSYEQYF

V: TRBV27
D: TRBD1
size: many
J: TRBJ1-2
DNA: TGTGCCAGCAGCGAACGGGACAGGGCCCTTGGCTACACCTTC
CDR3: CASSERDRALGYTF

V: TRBV6-1
D: NA
size: many
J: TRBJ1-1
DNA: TGTGCCAGCAGGCGGGCCTTCTCGGAGACTGAAGCTTTCTTT
CDR3: CASRRAFSETEAFF

V: TRBV12-5
D: NA
size: many
J: TRBJ2-3
DNA: TGTGCTAGTGGTTTGGGACTTGATAGCACAGATACGCAGTATTTT
CDR3: CASGLGLDSTDTQYF

V: TRBV5-1
D: NA
size: NA
J: TRBJ1-1
DNA: TGCGCCAGCTCGGCCCCCGGGGGTACTGAAGCTTTCTTT
CDR3: CASSAPGGTEAFF

V: TRBV28
D: NA
size: many
J: TRBJ2-1
DNA: TGTGCCAGCAGCCGCAAGGGTCGGCTTCTGTTCTTC
CDR3: CASSRKGRLLFF

V: TRBV27
D: NA
size: many
J: TRBJ1-6
DNA: TGTGCCAGCAGTTTGACTAATTCACCCCTCCACTTT
CDR3: CASSLTNSPLHF

V: TRBV13
D: TRBD2
size: many
J: TRBJ2-1
DNA: TGTGCCAGCAGCTTAGGATCTAGCGGCCTTAGGAATGAGCAGTTCTTC
CDR3: CASSLGSSGLRNEQFF

V: TRBV28
D: NA
size: many
J: TRBJ1-2
DNA: TGTGCCAGCAGTATAGGGGACTATGGCTACACCTTC
CDR3: CASSIGDYGYTF

V: TRBV5-6
D: NA
size: many
J: TRBJ1-2
DNA: TGTGCCAGCAGCTTGGCCGGGATCGGGGAGAGTGGCTACACCTTC
CDR3: CASSLAGIGESGYTF

V: TRBV3-1
D: NA
size: many
J: TRBJ1-5
DNA: TGTGCCAGCAGCCAAGATCTCGGCAATCAGCCCCAGCATTTT
CDR3: CASSQDLGNQPQHF